This T cell receptor (beta chain) originates from a study of Graves' ophthalmopathy and Graves' hyperthyroidism. This clonotype has ten or more counts. Amplified TCR beta CDR3 regions were obtained using RNA transcripts as template. Second-round multiplex PCR came after first-round RT-PCR with HTBI primers. TCRdb independently ran MiXCR on the multiplex PCR reads; one entry per CDR3 protein. The sample shows about 400,000 distinct CDR3 sequences, about 17% of them seen only once. This clonotype was sampled from a woman between 18 and 29 years old with Graves' ophthalmopathy. The specimen was peripheral blood.

CDR3 DNA sequence: TGTGCCAGCAGCTTCCGCGGGAATTCACCCCTCCACTTT. Protein: CASSFRGNSPLHF. The chain couples TRBV7-2 to TRBJ1-6; D is ambiguous. The V end was cut by 3 bases, the J end by 7 bases, with 7 bases between. The CDR3 runs to 13 residues. The germline gives CDR1 SGHTA, CDR2 FQGNSA.